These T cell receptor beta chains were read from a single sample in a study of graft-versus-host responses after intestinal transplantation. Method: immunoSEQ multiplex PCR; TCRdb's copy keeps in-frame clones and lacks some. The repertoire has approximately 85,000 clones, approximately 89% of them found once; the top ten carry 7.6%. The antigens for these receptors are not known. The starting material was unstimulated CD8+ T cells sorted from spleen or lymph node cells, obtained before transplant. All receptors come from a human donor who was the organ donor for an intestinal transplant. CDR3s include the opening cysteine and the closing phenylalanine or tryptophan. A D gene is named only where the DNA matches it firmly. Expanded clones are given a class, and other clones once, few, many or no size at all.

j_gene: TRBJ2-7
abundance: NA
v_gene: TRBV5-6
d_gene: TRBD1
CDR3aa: CASSSETGLGLYEQYF
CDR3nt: TGTGCCAGCAGCTCAGAGACAGGGCTGGGGCTCTACGAGCAGTACTTC

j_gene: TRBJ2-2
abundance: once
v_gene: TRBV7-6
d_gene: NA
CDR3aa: CASRTELNTGELFF
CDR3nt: TGTGCCAGCAGGACGGAGTTGAACACCGGGGAGCTGTTTTTT

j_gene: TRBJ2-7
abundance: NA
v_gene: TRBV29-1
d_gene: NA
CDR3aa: CSVARGGREQYF
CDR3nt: TGCAGCGTTGCCAGGGGCGGTCGGGAGCAGTACTTC

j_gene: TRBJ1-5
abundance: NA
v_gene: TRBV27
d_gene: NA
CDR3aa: CASSLIGGSNQPQHF
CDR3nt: TGTGCCAGCAGTTTAATAGGGGGAAGCAATCAGCCCCAGCATTTT

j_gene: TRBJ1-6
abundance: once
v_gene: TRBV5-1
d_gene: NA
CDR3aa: CASSLDPPRQIYNSPLHF
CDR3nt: TGCGCCAGCAGCTTGGACCCGCCCCGACAGATCTATAATTCACCCCTCCACTTT

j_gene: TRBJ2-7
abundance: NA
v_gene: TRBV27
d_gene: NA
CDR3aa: CASSGRVGEQYF
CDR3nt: TGTGCCAGCAGCGGCAGGGTTGGTGAGCAGTACTTC

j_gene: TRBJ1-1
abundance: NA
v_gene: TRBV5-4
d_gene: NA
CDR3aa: CASSPGVGLNTEAFF
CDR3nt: TGTGCCAGCAGCCCTGGGGTCGGCCTGAACACTGAAGCTTTCTTT

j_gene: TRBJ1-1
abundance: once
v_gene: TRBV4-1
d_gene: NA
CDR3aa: CASTPDTNMNTEAFF
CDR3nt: TGCGCCAGCACCCCTGACACAAACATGAACACTGAAGCTTTCTTT

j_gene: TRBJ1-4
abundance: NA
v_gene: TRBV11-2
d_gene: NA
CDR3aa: CASSPPGGLNEKLFF
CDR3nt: TGTGCCAGCAGCCCCCCGGGAGGGCTTAATGAAAAACTGTTTTTT

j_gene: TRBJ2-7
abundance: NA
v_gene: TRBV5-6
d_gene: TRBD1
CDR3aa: CASSFLAGGYEQYF
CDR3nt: TGTGCCAGCAGCTTTTTGGCAGGGGGCTACGAGCAGTACTTC

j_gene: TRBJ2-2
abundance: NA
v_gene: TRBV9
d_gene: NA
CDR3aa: CASSVVTGELFF
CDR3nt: TGTGCCAGCAGCGTAGTCACCGGGGAGCTGTTTTTT

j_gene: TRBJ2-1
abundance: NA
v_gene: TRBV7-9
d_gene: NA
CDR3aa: CASSSQQAYNEQFF
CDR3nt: TGTGCCAGCAGCTCTCAACAAGCCTACAATGAGCAGTTCTTC

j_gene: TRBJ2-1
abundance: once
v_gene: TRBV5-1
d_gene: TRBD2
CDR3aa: CASSLTSGGYNEQFF
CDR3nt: TGCGCCAGCAGCTTGACTAGCGGGGGTTACAATGAGCAGTTCTTC

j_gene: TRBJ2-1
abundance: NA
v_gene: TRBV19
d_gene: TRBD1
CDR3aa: CASSPTGTAYNEQFF
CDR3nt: TGTGCCAGTAGTCCGACCGGGACAGCCTACAATGAGCAGTTCTTC

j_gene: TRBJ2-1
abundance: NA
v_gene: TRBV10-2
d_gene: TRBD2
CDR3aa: CASGQTSGNYNEQFF
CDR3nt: TGCGCCAGCGGGCAGACTAGCGGGAACTACAATGAGCAGTTCTTC

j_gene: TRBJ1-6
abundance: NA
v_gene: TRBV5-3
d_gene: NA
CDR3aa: CARRQRESPLHF
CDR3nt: TGTGCCAGAAGGCAGAGGGAATCACCCCTCCACTTT

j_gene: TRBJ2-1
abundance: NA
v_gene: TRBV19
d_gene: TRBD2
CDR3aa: CASGTSGRGEQFF
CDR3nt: TGTGCCAGCGGGACTAGCGGGAGGGGAGAGCAGTTCTTC

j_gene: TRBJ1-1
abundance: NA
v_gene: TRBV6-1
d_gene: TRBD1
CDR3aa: CASSRDRAYVEAFF
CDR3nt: TGTGCCAGCAGTCGGGACAGAGCGTACGTTGAAGCTTTCTTT

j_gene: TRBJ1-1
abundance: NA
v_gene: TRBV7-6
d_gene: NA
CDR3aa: CASSPESYNTEAFF
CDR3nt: TGTGCCAGCAGCCCGGAATCATACAACACTGAAGCTTTCTTT

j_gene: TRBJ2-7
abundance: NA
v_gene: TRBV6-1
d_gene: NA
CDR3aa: CASSETGPTYEQYF
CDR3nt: TGTGCCAGCAGTGAGACAGGCCCTACCTACGAGCAGTACTTC

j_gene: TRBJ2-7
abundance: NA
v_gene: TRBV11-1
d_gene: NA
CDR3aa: CASSHGQSYEQYF
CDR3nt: TGTGCCAGCAGCCATGGACAGTCCTACGAGCAGTACTTC

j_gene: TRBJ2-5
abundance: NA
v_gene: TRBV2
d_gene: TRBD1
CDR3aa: CASSPARGLGQETQYF
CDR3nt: TGTGCCAGCAGCCCGGCCAGGGGGCTGGGGCAAGAGACCCAGTACTTC

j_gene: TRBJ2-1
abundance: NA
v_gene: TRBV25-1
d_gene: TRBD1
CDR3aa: CASSFPGTGLLIEQFF
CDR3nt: TGTGCCAGCAGTTTCCCCGGGACAGGCCTCCTGATTGAGCAGTTCTTC

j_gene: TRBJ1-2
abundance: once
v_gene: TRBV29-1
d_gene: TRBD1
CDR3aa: CSVESSGVQTGPPYGYTF
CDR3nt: TGCAGCGTTGAGTCATCGGGAGTTCAGACAGGGCCACCTTATGGCTACACCTTC

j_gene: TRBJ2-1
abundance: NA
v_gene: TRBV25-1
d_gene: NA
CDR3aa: CASSEHLYNGQFF
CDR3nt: TGTGCCAGCAGTGAACATCTATACAATGGGCAGTTCTTC

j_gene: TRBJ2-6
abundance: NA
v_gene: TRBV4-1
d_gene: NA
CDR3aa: CASSLLTLTGANVLTF
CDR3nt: TGCGCCAGCAGCCTCCTTACGCTAACTGGGGCCAACGTCCTGACTTTC

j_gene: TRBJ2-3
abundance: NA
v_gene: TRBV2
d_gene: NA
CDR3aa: CASSQGLPSTDTQYF
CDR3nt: TGTGCCAGCAGTCAGGGACTCCCAAGCACAGATACGCAGTATTTT

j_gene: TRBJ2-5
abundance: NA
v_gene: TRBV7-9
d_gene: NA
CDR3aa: CATRGETQYF
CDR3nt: TGTGCCACCAGAGGGGAGACCCAGTACTTC